Listed here are 22 T cell receptor beta chains from one sample, sequenced in a study of blood T cells in healthy people across ages. With a J-beta primer mix and a sample-barcoded 5' primer, a second PCR ran about 7 to 11 cycles. TCRdb called the 5' RACE reads again in MiXCR, with one record for every CDR3 protein. This table has more than 750,000 distinct CDR3 sequences, 29% appearing once. These data also formed part of another study, on T cells of mothers and their children.

Input material: blood. These TCRs come from a woman aged 40 to 50 in good health.

The genes are TRBV20-1 and TRBJ2-2, with a tentative D call TRBD2 (7 bases). Trimming cost V 0 bases and J 1 base, with 9 bases left between them. Germline V CDR1 and CDR2: DFQATT, SNEGSKA (reference sequence). CDR3 size: 15 residues. DNA of the CDR3: TGCAGTGCTAGAGAGGGGGGGCAGAACACCGGGGAGCTGTTTTTT. Translation gives CSAREGGQNTGELFF.

The V and J genes are TRBV6-2 or TRBV6-3 and TRBJ2-7, with D hard to call. V gave up 5 bases and J gave up 5 bases, with 16 bases separating them. This CDR3 has 14 residues. Per germline, CDR1 MNHEY and CDR2 SVGEGT. CDR3 region: CASSAGLGRDEQYF. CDR3 coding DNA: TGTGCCAGCAGTGCCGGATTAGGACGGGACGAGCAGTACTTC.

V and J are TRBV7-2 and TRBJ2-7; 9 bases line up with TRBD1. The CDR3 spans 15 residues. Germline CDR1 and CDR2: SGHTA and FQGNSA. With 1 base clipped from V and 6 bases from J, the junction kept 7 bases outside the gene matches. CDR3 in DNA: TGTGCCAGCAGCTTAGATGGGACAGGGTGTCCCGAGCAGTACTTC. This encodes CASSLDGTGCPEQYF.

As regards this clonotype: One junction end disagrees with the germline gene, perhaps due to a read error. This chain links TRBV24-1 with TRBJ2-3; D uncertain. Germline loops: CDR1 KGHDR, CDR2 SFDVKD. CDR3 length equals 18 residues. CDR3: CVTSDLVPNRFSTDTQYF. In nucleotides, the CDR3 is TGTGTCACCAGTGATTTGGTCCCCAATCGGTTCAGCACAGATACGCAGTATTTT.

To note about this clonotype: This sequence may be a read error, since a much larger clone differs from it by one base. The J gene is TRBJ2-7, the V gene TRBV7-2; D gene ambiguous. The J call is uncertain, as TRBJ2-1 better fits the DNA end. The CDR3 extends over 13 amino acids. Germline V gives CDR1 SGHTA, CDR2 FQGNSA. The chain's CDR3 is CASSSPPSYEQFF. The CDR3 DNA reads TGTGCCAGCAGCTCCCCTCCTTCCTACGAGCAGTTCTTC.

This clonotype has only a few counts. The junction departs from the called germline gene at one end, perhaps through a read error. The chain has TRBV29-1 and TRBJ2-7; D gene ambiguous. The CDR3 runs 14 residues. Germline V gene lookup returns CDR1 SQVTM and CDR2 ANQGSEA. The CDR3 DNA follows: TGCGGCGTTCAACCCGGGCTATACTCCTACGAGCAGTACTTC. Translation: CGVQPGLYSYEQYF.

Only a few counts were recorded for this clonotype. The chain joins TRBV27 to TRBJ2-1; 12 bases agree with TRBD2. The germline gives CDR1 MNHEY, CDR2 SMNVEV (reference sequence). The length of the CDR3 is 15 residues. V shed 3 bases, J shed 7 bases, and the junction held 4 bases outside the gene matches. CDR3 nucleotides: TGTGCCAGCAGTTTTGGACTAGCGGGAAGTAATGAGCAGTTCTTC. This codes for CASSFGLAGSNEQFF.

This clonotype has ten or more counts. The chain is built from TRBV5-1 and TRBJ2-1; 15 bases align to TRBD2. The CDR3 is 17 residues long. J was trimmed by 7 bases and V by 3 bases; bases with no gene match: 8. Germline-derived CDR1 and CDR2 are SGHRS and YFSETQ. The CDR3 sequence is CASSWGLAGGQVNEQFF. The CDR3 coding sequence is TGCGCCAGCAGCTGGGGACTAGCGGGGGGCCAGGTGAATGAGCAGTTCTTC.

The J gene is TRBJ2-2, the V gene TRBV5-1; 11 bases line up with TRBD1. V gave up 3 bases and J gave up 0 bases; unmatched junction bases: 4. The CDR3 totals 17 residues. Germline loops: CDR1 SGHRS, CDR2 YFSETQ. The CDR3 is CASSWKDRGPNTGELFF. The CDR3 DNA is TGCGCCAGCAGCTGGAAGGACAGGGGGCCGAACACCGGGGAGCTGTTTTTT.

V gene TRBV27 combines with J gene TRBJ2-7; tentative D call: TRBD1 (6 bases). This CDR3 contains 15 residues. V gave up 6 bases and J gave up 7 bases, with 22 bases separating them. Germline V CDR1 and CDR2: MNHEY, SMNVEV (reference sequence). For the CDR3, the DNA is TGTGCCAGCAGCCCTCGGGTCAGGGACACATCAGAGCAGTACTTC. This translates into CASSPRVRDTSEQYF.

This chain joins TRBV15 and TRBJ2-3, with 8 bases aligning to TRBD2. The ends lost 1 base at V and 4 bases at J; junction bases unmatched: 7. This CDR3 has 16 residues. CDR1 is LNHNV, CDR2 YYDKDF, per germline (reference sequence). The CDR3 coding sequence is TGTGCCACCAGCAGAGGCCGAGTAGCGGGGTCAGATACGCAGTATTTT. The encoded protein is CATSRGRVAGSDTQYF.

This chain uses TRBV28 with TRBJ1-2, with TRBD1 matching over 9 bases. After removal of 5 bases from V and 7 bases from J, the junction contained 14 bases not matched to a gene. This CDR3 is built from 16 residues. CDR1 is MDHEN, CDR2 SYDVKM, per germline. DNA of the CDR3: TGTGCCAGCAGTACATCTCTGGACAGGGGAGCGGGTGGCTACACCTTC. It is translated as CASSTSLDRGAGGYTF.

Concerning this clonotype: A much larger clone lies a single base off, so this may be a read error. The chain has TRBV4-1 and TRBJ2-5; D may match TRBD1 or TRBD2 (5 bases each). This CDR3 has 16 amino acids. V gave up 3 bases and J gave up 4 bases, with 18 bases separating them. The germline CDR1 and CDR2 sequences are MGHRA and YSYEKL. The CDR3 loop reads CASSHLSGQGRETQYF. CDR3 DNA sequence: TGCGCCAGCAGCCACCTCAGCGGCCAGGGTCGAGAGACCCAGTACTTC.

The chain couples TRBV5-1 to TRBJ2-5; the D gene is possibly TRBD2 (5 bases). V lost 5 bases and J 2 bases, leaving 16 bases between the germline ends. The length of the CDR3 is 15 residues. The germline V gene has CDR1 SGHRS and CDR2 YFSETQ. The CDR3, as DNA: TGCGCCAGCAGTGCCCAGCTAGGACTTCAAGAGACCCAGTACTTC. Translated, it gives CASSAQLGLQETQYF.

The chain joins TRBV20-1 to TRBJ1-1, with no clear D. V lost 5 bases to trimming and J lost 6 bases, with 13 bases between them. This CDR3 is built from 12 residues. Per the germline V gene, CDR1 is DFQATT and CDR2 is SNEGSKA (reference sequence). The CDR3 nucleotides read TGCAGTGCTCGACCGGGCGCCGCTGAAGCTTTCTTT. It specifies CSARPGAAEAFF.

Only a few counts were recorded for this clonotype. This chain connects TRBV5-1 to TRBJ2-5; D is perhaps TRBD1 (6 bases). V was trimmed by 3 bases and J by 5 bases, leaving 14 bases between them. In germline, CDR1 is SGHRS, CDR2 YFSETQ. This CDR3 spans 14 amino acids. In DNA form, the CDR3 reads TGCGCCAGCAGCTGGCAGGGGCCCCCGGAGACCCAGTACTTC. Translating gives CASSWQGPPETQYF. The full variable domain, in which reference TRBV5-1 and TRBJ2-5 provide the parts outside the CDR3, is KAGVTQTPRYLIKTRGQQVTLSCSPISGHRSVSWYQQTPGQGLQFLFEYFSETQRNKGNFPGRFSGRQFSNSRSEMNVSTLELGDSALYLCASSWQGPPETQYFGPGTRLLVL.

This clonotype occurred many times. V and J are TRBV18 and TRBJ2-5, with 9 bases that match TRBD1. Germline-derived CDR1 and CDR2 are KGHSH and LQKENI. V shed 3 bases, J shed 4 bases, and the junction held 3 bases outside the gene matches. The CDR3 has 14 residues. This CDR3 reads CASSPRQGVETQYF. The CDR3 nucleotides read TGTGCCAGCTCACCCCGACAGGGGGTAGAGACCCAGTACTTC.

For this clonotype: One end of the junction does not line up with germline, which may come from a read error. This chain connects TRBV18 to TRBJ2-5; D remains ambiguous. CDR3 size: 16 residues. Germline V gene sequence: CDR1 KGHSH, CDR2 LQKENI. CDR3 in amino acids: CASSPDQLLSQGTQYF. The CDR3 nucleotides are TGTGCCAGCTCACCAGACCAATTACTTTCCCAAGGGACCCAGTACTTC.

The J gene is TRBJ1-2, the V gene TRBV7-2, with D possibly matching TRBD1 (5 bases). The CDR3 runs to 14 residues. Germline V gene data show CDR1 as SGHTA and CDR2 as FQGNSA. V gave up 4 bases and J gave up 7 bases, with 16 bases separating them. The chain's CDR3 is CASSSATGAGGYTF. The CDR3, as DNA: TGTGCCAGCAGCTCCGCTACAGGAGCAGGTGGCTACACCTTC. The full variable domain, in which reference TRBV7-2 and TRBJ1-2 provide the parts outside the CDR3, is GAGVSQSPSNKVTEKGKDVELRCDPISGHTALYWYRQSLGQGLEFLIYFQGNSAPDKSGLPSDRFSAERTGGSVSTLTIQRTQQEDSAVYLCASSSATGAGGYTFGSGTRLTVV.

There are a few counts of this clonotype. The chain carries TRBV2 and TRBJ2-5, with 8 positions matching TRBD1. V trimming: 7 bases; J trimming: 6 bases; junction bases outside the gene matches: 7. The length of the CDR3 is 13 residues. Germline lookup yields CDR1 SNHLY and CDR2 FYNNEI. The CDR3 here is CASNPDRVKTQYF. DNA of the CDR3: TGTGCCAGCAATCCGGACAGGGTAAAGACCCAGTACTTC.

This chain joins TRBV5-1 and TRBJ2-5; D may be TRBD1 (6 bases). The end of the DNA is better explained by TRBJ2-7, so the J call may be wrong. Germline V gene data show CDR1 as SGHRS and CDR2 as YFSETQ. The CDR3 is 13 amino acids. CDR3 nucleotides: TGCGCCAGCAGCATGGGACAACTCTACGAGCAGTACTTC. Translating it yields CASSMGQLYEQYF.

This clonotype was seen a handful of times. The rearrangement joins TRBV5-5 to TRBJ1-5, with unresolved D. Trimming took off 3 bases at V and 0 bases at J, with 13 bases between the two ends. Looked up from germline, CDR1 is SGHKS and CDR2 is YYEKEE (reference sequence). CDR3 length equals 16 residues. CDR3 sequence (DNA): TGTGCCAGCAGCTACCGGACGGGAAATAGCAATCAGCCCCAGCATTTT. Its translation is CASSYRTGNSNQPQHF.